This T cell receptor (beta chain) came from a study of CD8 T cells in Susac syndrome. Study-level points and caveats: TEMRA cells and active patients showed peak Susac CD8+ clonal expansion.

Of note for this clonotype: Its antigen is not identified.

It was with random hexamers that roughly 0.45 to 1 ug RNA was reverse transcribed. The authors amplified TCR beta CDR3 across 54 Vbeta and 13 Jbeta using immunoSEQ multiplex PCR. TCRdb re-analysed the immunoSEQ multiplex PCR reads in MiXCR, keeping a single row per CDR3 protein. The sample carries some 200,000 distinct CDR3 sequences, 85% to 95% recorded once. Sequencing targeted TCR beta in T cells from blood (CD8+ and CD4+). TEMRA cells were enriched by FACS, while CD8+ and CD4+ T cells were obtained through a negative isolation that was performed magnetically. Trimming left V 0 bases short and J 3 bases short, with 9 bases between. The CDR3 totals 14 residues. The V gene's germline CDR1 is MGHRA and CDR2 YSYEKL.

The clonotype comes from a human donor with Susac syndrome. The sample was CD8+ T cells from PBMCs. The chain joins TRBV4-1 to TRBJ2-7; D call uncertain. In nucleotides, the CDR3 is TGCGCCAGCAGCCAAGACGACACCTACTACGAGCAGTACTTC. Its protein is CASSQDDTYYEQYF.